The T cell receptor beta chain under discussion was sequenced for a study of cytomegalovirus exposure and HLA in healthy donors. CDR1 SEHNR and CDR2 FQNEAQ come from the germline V gene (reference sequence). There are 16 residues in the CDR3. Losses at the gene ends were 1 base for V and 4 bases for J; bases not matched to a gene: 6. This clone was found a few times. PCR amplification relied on 60 Vbeta primers (plus 13 Jbeta primers). Repertoires were generated with immunoSEQ multiplex PCR, while TCRdb's copy carries only in-frame clones and drops some. The sample carries 200,000 to 250,000 clones, 80% to 85% recorded once.

The specimen was PBMCs. This TCR was sampled from a woman in her 40s in good health and CMV-seronegative. The rearrangement uses TRBV7-9 and TRBJ2-1, with TRBD2 matching over 8 bases. This chain's CDR3 is CASSLGLAGFYNEQFF. The DNA for the CDR3 is TGTGCCAGCAGCTTAGGGCTAGCGGGTTTTTACAATGAGCAGTTCTTC.